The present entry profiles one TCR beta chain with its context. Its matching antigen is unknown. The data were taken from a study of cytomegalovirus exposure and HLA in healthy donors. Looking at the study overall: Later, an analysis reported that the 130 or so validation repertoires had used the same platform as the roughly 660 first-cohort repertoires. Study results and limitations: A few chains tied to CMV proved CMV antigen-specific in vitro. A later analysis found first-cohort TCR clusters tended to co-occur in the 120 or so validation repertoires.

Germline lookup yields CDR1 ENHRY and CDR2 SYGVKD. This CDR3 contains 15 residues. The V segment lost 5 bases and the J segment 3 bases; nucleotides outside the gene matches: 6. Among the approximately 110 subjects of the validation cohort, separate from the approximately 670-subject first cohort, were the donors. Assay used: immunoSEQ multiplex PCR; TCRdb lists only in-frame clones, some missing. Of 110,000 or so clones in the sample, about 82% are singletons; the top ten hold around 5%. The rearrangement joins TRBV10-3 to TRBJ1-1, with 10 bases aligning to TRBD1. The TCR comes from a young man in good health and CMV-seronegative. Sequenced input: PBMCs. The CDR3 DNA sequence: TGTGCCATCAGTAGCCGGGACAGGGGCGACACTGAAGCTTTCTTT. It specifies CAISSRDRGDTEAFF.